This TCR beta chain was sequenced for a study of a mutant IDH1 vaccine in newly diagnosed glioma (dated by TCRdb to the early 2020s). Context from the whole study: Eight vaccinations were administered to patients in weeks 1, 3, 5, 7, 11, 15, 19 and 23, corresponding to visits V03 through V10. The 30 to 40 treated patients were around 62% male and roughly 40% female, with a mean age of approximately 40 years. Peripheral blood was drawn at six visits: V03 (baseline), V05, V07, V10, V12 and V13. Vaccination was initiated 4-6 weeks after radiotherapy alone, or concurrently with temozolomide cycles in the chemotherapy-containing groups. For exploratory analyses, longitudinal TCRB deep sequencing was carried out in around 26 treated patients wherever samples were available. Before enrollment, most patients had been given radiochemotherapy with temozolomide as standard therapy, while the rest had received either radiotherapy alone or temozolomide alone. Overall study outcomes, separate from this receptor: Vaccine-induced immune responses across multiple MHC alleles were detected in 90% to 95% of patients. It was noted by the authors that analyses of patient blood samples could not be reproduced owing to sample limitations. No apparent relationship was observed between pseudoprogression and alterations in the top peripheral T cell clonotypes detected by TCRB sequencing. Selection of PBMC samples for TCRB deep sequencing was based on availability.

Note on this clone: Which antigen it targets is not known. The sample holds no much larger clone one base away, and base qualities are not on file.

The label giving this sample's time point can be read as: week 5, during vaccination. Each vaccine dose was 300 ug of a 20-mer mutant IDH1 peptide in Montanide, given subcutaneously with topical imiquimod. Donors had newly diagnosed WHO grade 3 or 4 IDH1-mutant astrocytomas with loss of nuclear ATRX. The samples were drawn from NOA16, a multicentre, single-arm, open-label phase I trial in Germany that tested a mutant IDH1 peptide vaccine in humans for the first time. The DNeasy Blood and Tissue Kit was used to extract genomic DNA from EDTA blood for TCRB sequencing. Libraries were made using the immunoSEQ multiplex PCR assay. The hsTCRB Kit was used according to the manufacturer's protocol to amplify rearranged TCR beta chain sequences. TCRB libraries were sequenced on an Illumina MiSeq. On the authors' methods: The proprietary platform of the kit vendor was used for demultiplexing, trimming and gene mapping. TCRdb re-hosts the immuneACCESS table, in-frame sequences only. Its copies lack some clones; in the studies checked, an unresolved V gene accounts for under half of them, and the cause for the rest is not known. That table supplies the V and J calls and clone size; D and trimming were determined from the DNA. This sample has 30,000 to 35,000 clones in its table, and around 58% of those were observed once. 11% of the sample lies in the top ten.

CDR1 and CDR2 are read off the germline V gene (reference sequence) as SEHNR and FQNEAQ. Inclusive of the bounding cysteine and phenylalanine, the CDR3 is 13 residues long. Solely the CDR3 DNA is kept, with 39 bases framed from the first base. V lost 0 bases and J lost 7 bases; the stretch between them is 10 bases long. This specimen was PBMCs, taken from a glioma patient whose treatment included an IDH1 peptide vaccine. The rearranged segments are TRBV7-9 and TRBJ2-7; TRBD2 is perhaps the D gene, given 7 matching bases. The sequence came from a woman aged 18 to 35 with glioma. The base sequence is TGTGCCAGCAGCTTAGCGGGAGGGGGAGAGCAGTACTTC. This encodes CASSLAGGGEQYF.